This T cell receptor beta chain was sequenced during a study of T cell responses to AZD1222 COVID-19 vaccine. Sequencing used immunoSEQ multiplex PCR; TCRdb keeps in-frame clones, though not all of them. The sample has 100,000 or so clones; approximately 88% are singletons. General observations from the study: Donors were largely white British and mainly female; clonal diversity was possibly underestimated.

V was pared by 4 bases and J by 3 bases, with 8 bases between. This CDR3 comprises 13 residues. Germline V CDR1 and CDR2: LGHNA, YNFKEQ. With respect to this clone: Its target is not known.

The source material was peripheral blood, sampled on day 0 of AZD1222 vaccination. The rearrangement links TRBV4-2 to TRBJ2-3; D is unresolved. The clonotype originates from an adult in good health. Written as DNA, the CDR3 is TGTGCCAGCAGCCCGAGGAGAACAGATACGCAGTATTTT. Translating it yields CASSPRRTDTQYF.